One and the same sample provided the 7 T cell receptor beta chains below, sequenced in a study of cytomegalovirus exposure and HLA in healthy donors. The PCR ran on 60 Vbeta and 13 Jbeta primers. Method: immunoSEQ multiplex PCR; TCRdb's copy keeps in-frame clones and lacks some. The sample includes about 200,000 clones, approximately 85% of them seen just once. Material for sequencing was PBMCs. These receptors originate from a girl aged 10 to 17 in good health and CMV-seropositive.

This clone was observed a single time. The chain carries TRBV11-2 and TRBJ1-2, with D possibly TRBD1 on 6 matching bases. Germline V gene data show CDR1 as SGHAT and CDR2 as FQNNGV. The CDR3 length is 16 residues. Deletions cut 0 bases from V and 5 bases from J, with 16 bases between. CDR3 DNA sequence: TGTGCCAGCAGCTTAGATGAGGTAGGACAGCGGTATGGCTACACCTTC. Translating it yields CASSLDEVGQRYGYTF.

The chain links TRBV6-5 to TRBJ2-5; 10 nucleotides match TRBD1. With V trimmed by 3 bases and J by 5 bases, 9 bases remained unmatched. Germline CDR1 is MNHEY and CDR2 is SVGAGI. The CDR3 loop spans 16 amino acids. In DNA, the CDR3 is TGTGCCAGCAGTTATTCCGGGACAGGGGTGTGGGAGACCCAGTACTTC. It translates to CASSYSGTGVWETQYF.

The chain carries TRBV5-1 and TRBJ1-6; 8 nucleotides agree with TRBD1. The length of the CDR3 is 15 residues. V shed 0 bases, J shed 7 bases, and the junction held 3 bases outside the gene matches. Germline V lookup: CDR1 SGHRS, CDR2 YFSETQ. CDR3 loop: CASSLAGTGNSPLHF. CDR3 sequence (DNA): TGCGCCAGCAGCTTGGCCGGGACAGGCAATTCACCCCTCCACTTT.

The chain carries TRBV5-4 and TRBJ1-4, with D perhaps TRBD1 (5 bases). The germline CDR1 and CDR2 sequences are SGHNT and YYREEE (reference sequence). The CDR3 length is 14 residues. V was shortened by 1 base and J by 8 bases, with 12 bases between the two germline ends. The CDR3 sequence: CASSLRGGYEKLFF. The DNA of the CDR3 is TGTGCCAGCAGCTTGAGGGGTGGGTACGAAAAACTGTTTTTT. Combining the CDR3 with reference TRBV5-4 and TRBJ1-4 gives the whole variable domain ETGVTQSPTHLIKTRGQQVTLRCSSQSGHNTVSWYQQALGQGPQFIFQYYREEENGRGNFPPRFSGLQFPNYSSELNVNALELDDSALYLCASSLRGGYEKLFFGSGTQLSVL.

The chain recombines TRBV6-6 with TRBJ2-5; 10 bases line up with TRBD2. V shed 6 bases, J shed 2 bases, and the junction held 3 bases outside the gene matches. The CDR3 runs to 14 residues. Germline V lookup: CDR1 MNHNY, CDR2 SVGAGI (reference sequence). CDR3 sequence: CASRKLAGQETQYF. CDR3 coding DNA: TGTGCCAGCAGGAAACTAGCGGGGCAAGAGACCCAGTACTTC.

In its sample, this clone was seen a few times. The chain carries TRBV6-5 and TRBJ1-3; TRBD1 is a possible D gene (5 bases). Trimming took 0 bases from V and 2 from J, leaving 11 bases between them. Germline V gene sequence: CDR1 MNHEY, CDR2 SVGAGI. The CDR3 is 16 residues long. This CDR3 reads CASSYSKQGAGNTIYF. CDR3 nucleotide sequence: TGTGCCAGCAGTTACTCGAAGCAGGGCGCTGGAAACACCATATATTTT.

The V and J genes are TRBV7-2 and TRBJ2-7; weak D call: TRBD1 (5 bases). Germline CDR1 reads SGHTA; CDR2 reads FQGNSA. The CDR3 is 15 amino acids. The V end was cut by 2 bases, the J end by 0 bases, with 11 bases between. The CDR3 nucleotides are TGTGCCAGCAGCTTACAGGGTAGGAGCTCCTACGAGCAGTACTTC. Translated, it gives CASSLQGRSSYEQYF. Full variable domain (remainder filled in from reference TRBV7-2 and TRBJ2-7): GAGVSQSPSNKVTEKGKDVELRCDPISGHTALYWYRQSLGQGLEFLIYFQGNSAPDKSGLPSDRFSAERTGGSVSTLTIQRTQQEDSAVYLCASSLQGRSSYEQYFGPGTRLTVT.